The 21 T cell receptor beta chains in this list originate from one sample, sequenced in a study of CD8+ T cells in alopecia areata. It was cDNA, reverse transcribed from extracted RNA, that served as the sequencing template. Clones were read by immunoSEQ multiplex PCR, and TCRdb kept only the in-frame ones, dropping some. The sample includes 250,000 or so clones, 67% of them seen just once. Specimen: CD4+ T cells sorted from blood, collected at week 0. Source of these receptors: a human donor with alopecia areata.

The rearrangement joins TRBV30 to TRBJ1-6; D call uncertain. This CDR3 is 15 amino acids long. V was pared by 4 bases and J by 4 bases, with 14 bases between. Germline V gene data show CDR1 as GTSNPN and CDR2 as SVGIG (reference sequence). CDR3 DNA: TGTGCCTGGAAGGCAGGACTACCTTATAATTCACCCCTCCACTTT. It yields the protein CAWKAGLPYNSPLHF.

The chain links TRBV7-8 to TRBJ1-6; 8 bases are shared with TRBD1. Germline CDR1 reads SGHVS; CDR2 reads FQNEAQ. The CDR3 spans 15 residues. Trimming removed 5 bases from V and 8 bases from J; junction bases left unmatched: 8. The CDR3 region is CASSPRQGSDSPLHF. Written as DNA, the CDR3 is TGTGCCAGCAGCCCTAGACAGGGGTCCGATTCACCCCTCCACTTT.

The chain joins TRBV30 to TRBJ2-3, with D tentatively TRBD1 (6 bases). The germline V gene has CDR1 GTSNPN and CDR2 SVGIG (reference sequence). Trimming removed 3 bases from V and 2 bases from J, with 15 bases in between. The CDR3 spans 15 residues. The CDR3 protein is CAWSWTATPTDTQYF. CDR3 nucleotide sequence: TGTGCCTGGAGCTGGACAGCTACCCCCACAGATACGCAGTATTTT.

The chain recombines TRBV29-1 with TRBJ2-3; 8 nucleotides match TRBD1. This CDR3 is 14 amino acids long. V was pared by 5 bases and J by 2 bases, with 6 bases of the junction left unmatched. The germline V gene has CDR1 SQVTM and CDR2 ANQGSEA. The CDR3 DNA reads TGCAGCGTTCGACAGGGGACACTCACAGATACGCAGTATTTT. Its translation is CSVRQGTLTDTQYF.

The V gene is TRBV5-1, the J gene TRBJ1-2; 9 bases agree with TRBD1. V was pared by 5 bases and J by 0 bases, with 5 bases of the junction left unmatched. From germline, CDR1 is SGHRS and CDR2 YFSETQ. The CDR3 loop spans 15 amino acids. As DNA, the CDR3 is TGCGCCAGCAGTTTTACAGGGGGCTCTAACTATGGCTACACCTTC. Its protein is CASSFTGGSNYGYTF. Using reference TRBV5-1 and TRBJ1-2 for the parts outside the CDR3, the full variable domain is KAGVTQTPRYLIKTRGQQVTLSCSPISGHRSVSWYQQTPGQGLQFLFEYFSETQRNKGNFPGRFSGRQFSNSRSEMNVSTLELGDSALYLCASSFTGGSNYGYTFGSGTRLTVV.

This sequence joins TRBV30 and TRBJ1-3; no firm D call. The V end lost 0 bases, the J end lost 0 bases, and 9 bases lay between the germline ends. Germline V gene data show CDR1 as GTSNPN and CDR2 as SVGIG (reference sequence). CDR3 size: 15 residues. Here the CDR3 reads CAWSVYRISGNTIYF. CDR3 DNA sequence: TGTGCCTGGAGTGTGTACCGAATCTCTGGAAACACCATATATTTT.

This clone has a handful of counts. This chain connects TRBV29-1 to TRBJ2-1; weak D call: TRBD1 (6 bases). CDR1 and CDR2 from the germline V gene are SQVTM and ANQGSEA. V was trimmed by 7 bases and J by 10 bases, leaving 17 bases between them. This CDR3 spans 12 amino acids. CDR3 loop: CSASGHTTEQFF. CDR3 DNA: TGCAGCGCATCGGGACATACAACCGAGCAGTTCTTC.

The chain joins TRBV7-9 to TRBJ2-3; D is possibly TRBD2 (6 bases). The V end was cut by 5 bases, the J end by 6 bases, with 9 bases between. Germline-derived CDR1 and CDR2 are SEHNR and FQNEAQ (reference sequence). The CDR3 is 12 amino acids. Here the CDR3 reads CASSPLADTQYF. The CDR3 region has the DNA TGTGCCAGCAGCCCACTAGCTGATACGCAGTATTTT.

The chain couples TRBV4-2 to TRBJ1-1; TRBD1 agrees at 7 bases. After removal of 3 bases from V and 3 bases from J, the junction contained 1 base not matched to a gene. CDR3 length: 13 residues. Germline CDR1 is LGHNA and CDR2 is YNFKEQ. The CDR3 nucleotides are TGTGCCAGCAGCCACGACAGGGACACTGAAGCTTTCTTT. It encodes CASSHDRDTEAFF.

The chain employs TRBV29-1 and TRBJ2-1; D remains ambiguous. Trimming cost V 6 bases and J 2 bases, with 8 bases left between them. CDR3 length: 12 amino acids. Germline values: CDR1 SQVTM, CDR2 ANQGSEA. CDR3 loop: CSVVKTYNEQFF. CDR3 nucleotides: TGCAGCGTCGTAAAGACCTACAATGAGCAGTTCTTC.

The chain links TRBV7-3 to TRBJ2-7; the match to TRBD2 covers 9 bases. Germline-derived CDR1 and CDR2 are SGHTA and FQGTGA. V shed 4 bases and J 6 bases; nucleotides not matched to a gene: 4. CDR3 length equals 13 residues. The CDR3 coding sequence is TGTGCCAGCAGCTGGGGACTAGCCGGCGAGCAGTACTTC. It encodes CASSWGLAGEQYF.

This clone showed up just a few times. The CDR3 bases are TGTGCCAGCAGCCCCATGCGGGGGTCGTACAATGAGCAGTTCTTC. Residues: CASSPMRGSYNEQFF. The chain carries TRBV7-2 and TRBJ2-1; 7 positions match TRBD2. Per the germline V gene, CDR1 is SGHTA and CDR2 is FQGNSA. J gave up 4 bases and V 5 bases, and 8 bases lay outside the gene matches. This CDR3 has 15 amino acids.

The chain links TRBV25-1 to TRBJ1-1; D not resolved. Germline loops: CDR1 MGHDK, CDR2 SYGVNS. The CDR3 spans 14 residues. V gave up 5 bases and J gave up 3 bases, with 13 bases separating them. DNA for the CDR3: TGTGCCAGCAGTCGAGCAGGAAAGGACACTGAAGCTTTCTTT. Amino acids: CASSRAGKDTEAFF.

The genes are TRBV27 and TRBJ1-5; 7 nucleotides agree with TRBD1. Germline V lookup: CDR1 MNHEY, CDR2 SMNVEV (reference sequence). This CDR3 is built from 17 residues. V was pared by 4 bases and J by 2 bases, with 11 bases of the junction left unmatched. Here the CDR3 DNA reads TGTGCCAGCAGTTCACAGGGGAGTGGAGGACGCAATCAGCCCCAGCATTTT. It encodes CASSSQGSGGRNQPQHF.

The table lists this clone with a few counts. V usage is TRBV5-6 and J usage is TRBJ1-1; D perhaps matches TRBD1 (5 bases). This CDR3 is 17 amino acids long. The V end lost 2 bases, the J end lost 0 bases, and 17 bases lay between the germline ends. CDR1 is SGHDT and CDR2 is YYEEEE in the germline V gene. Here the CDR3 reads CASSFGGAGAVNTEAFF. The CDR3 DNA follows: TGTGCCAGCAGCTTCGGGGGAGCGGGTGCGGTGAACACTGAAGCTTTCTTT.

This clone came up a few times. The rearrangement uses TRBV29-1 and TRBJ1-1, with unresolved D. V was pared by 4 bases and J by 0 bases, with 9 bases between. This CDR3 is 13 amino acids long. Germline CDR1 and CDR2: SQVTM and ANQGSEA. DNA for the CDR3: TGCAGCGTTGGTGCCCAGGTGAACACTGAAGCTTTCTTT. Translated: CSVGAQVNTEAFF.

V usage is TRBV4-1 and J usage is TRBJ2-7; D is unresolved. The ends were cut back, 0 bases at V and 2 bases at J, with 11 bases in the middle. CDR1 is MGHRA and CDR2 is YSYEKL in the germline V gene. This CDR3 has 15 residues. The CDR3 region is CASSQEPIGPYEQYF. The CDR3 DNA sequence: TGCGCCAGCAGCCAAGAACCTATAGGCCCCTACGAGCAGTACTTC.

The chain couples TRBV5-1 to TRBJ1-1; D unclear. Trimming pared 0 bases from V and 1 base from J, leaving 4 bases between. The germline V gene has CDR1 SGHRS and CDR2 YFSETQ. The CDR3 has 13 residues. In nucleotides, the CDR3 is TGCGCCAGCAGCTTGGAATCGAACACTGAAGCTTTCTTT. Its translation: CASSLESNTEAFF.

This clone occurred a few times. Here the CDR3 DNA reads TGCAGCGTTGCAAGAGGACTGGGTTACAATGAGCAGTTCTTC. It codes for CSVARGLGYNEQFF. The chain links TRBV29-1 to TRBJ2-1; TRBD2 might be the D (5 bases). From germline, CDR1 is SQVTM and CDR2 ANQGSEA. Trimming took 4 bases from V and 4 from J, leaving 14 bases between them. CDR3 size: 14 residues.

This clone came up a few times. The V gene is TRBV30, the J gene TRBJ1-2; possibly TRBD1 for D (5 bases). Trimming removed 5 bases at V and 6 bases at J, with 10 bases between. The CDR3 has 11 residues. Germline loops: CDR1 GTSNPN, CDR2 SVGIG (reference sequence). CDR3 amino acids: CAWRQGDGYTF. CDR3 nucleotide sequence: TGTGCCTGGCGCCAGGGTGATGGCTACACCTTC.

The chain joins TRBV14 to TRBJ2-6, with a weak D call TRBD2 (6 bases). Germline CDR1 reads SGHDN; CDR2 reads FVKESK. The germline V and J ends were trimmed by 4 bases and 1 base, with 17 bases remaining between them. This CDR3 is 18 amino acids long. The CDR3 spells CASSRFGGMRSGANVLTF. The CDR3 DNA follows: TGTGCCAGCAGCCGCTTCGGGGGAATGAGGTCTGGGGCCAACGTCCTGACTTTC.